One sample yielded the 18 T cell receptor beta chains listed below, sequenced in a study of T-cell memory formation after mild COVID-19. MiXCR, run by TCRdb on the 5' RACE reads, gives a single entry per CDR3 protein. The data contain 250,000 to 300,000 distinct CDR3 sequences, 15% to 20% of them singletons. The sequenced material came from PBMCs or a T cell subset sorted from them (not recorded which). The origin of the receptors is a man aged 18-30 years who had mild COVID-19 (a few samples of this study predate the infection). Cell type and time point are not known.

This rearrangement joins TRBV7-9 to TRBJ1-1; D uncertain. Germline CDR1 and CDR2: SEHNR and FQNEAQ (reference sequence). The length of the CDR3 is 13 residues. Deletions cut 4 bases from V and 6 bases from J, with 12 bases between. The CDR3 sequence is CASSSSGNAEAFF. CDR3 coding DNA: TGTGCCAGCAGCTCTTCGGGAAACGCTGAAGCTTTCTTT.

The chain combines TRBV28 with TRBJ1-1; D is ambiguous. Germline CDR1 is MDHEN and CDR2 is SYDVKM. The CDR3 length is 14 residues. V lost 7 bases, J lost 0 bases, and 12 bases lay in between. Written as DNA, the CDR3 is TGTGCCAGCAACCCGGGCAGACTGAACACTGAAGCTTTCTTT. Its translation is CASNPGRLNTEAFF. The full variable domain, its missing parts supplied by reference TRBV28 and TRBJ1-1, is DVKVTQSSRYLVKRTGEKVFLECVQDMDHENMFWYRQDPGLGLRLIYFSYDVKMKEKGDIPEGYSVSREKKERFSLILESASTNQTSMYLCASNPGRLNTEAFFGQGTRLTVV.

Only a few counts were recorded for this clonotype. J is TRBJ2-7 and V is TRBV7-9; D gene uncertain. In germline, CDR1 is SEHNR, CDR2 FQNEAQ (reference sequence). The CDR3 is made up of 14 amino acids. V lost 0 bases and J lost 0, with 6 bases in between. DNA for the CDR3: TGTGCCAGCAGCTTAGCGGACCCCTCCTACGAGCAGTACTTC. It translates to CASSLADPSYEQYF.

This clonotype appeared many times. CDR3 sequence (DNA): TGTGCCAGCAGCCCTAGCGGGGGGTACCAAGAGACCCAGTACTTC. It specifies CASSPSGGYQETQYF. This sequence joins TRBV7-9 and TRBJ2-5, with 11 bases identical to TRBD2. V lost 5 bases to trimming and J lost 0 bases; unmatched junction nucleotides: 2. This CDR3 contains 15 residues. Germline CDR1 SEHNR, CDR2 FQNEAQ (reference sequence).

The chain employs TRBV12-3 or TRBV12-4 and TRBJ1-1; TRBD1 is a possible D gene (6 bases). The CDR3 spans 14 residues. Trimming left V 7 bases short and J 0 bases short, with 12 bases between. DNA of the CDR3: TGTGCCAGCATTATGGACAGTTTGAACACTGAAGCTTTCTTT. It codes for CASIMDSLNTEAFF.

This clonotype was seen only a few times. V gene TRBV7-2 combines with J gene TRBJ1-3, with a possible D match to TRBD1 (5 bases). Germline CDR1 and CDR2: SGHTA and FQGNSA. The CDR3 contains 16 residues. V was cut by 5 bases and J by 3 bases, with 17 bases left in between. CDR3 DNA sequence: TGTGCCAGCAGCCCCAATCAGGGAAGATTTGGAAACACCATATATTTT. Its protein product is CASSPNQGRFGNTIYF.

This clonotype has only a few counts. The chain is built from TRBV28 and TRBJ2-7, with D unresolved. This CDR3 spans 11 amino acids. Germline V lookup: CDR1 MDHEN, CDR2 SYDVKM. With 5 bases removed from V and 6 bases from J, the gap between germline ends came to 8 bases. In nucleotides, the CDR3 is TGTGCCAGCAGTAGCCCGGGCGAGCAGTACGTC. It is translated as CASSSPGEQYV.

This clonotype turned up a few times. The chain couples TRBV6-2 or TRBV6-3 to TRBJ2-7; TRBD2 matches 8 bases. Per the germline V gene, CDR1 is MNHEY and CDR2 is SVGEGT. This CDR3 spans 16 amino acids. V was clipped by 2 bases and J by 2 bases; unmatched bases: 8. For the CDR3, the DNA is TGTGCCAGCAGTTACGGGCTGGTTAGCGGGGCCTACGAGCAGTACGTC. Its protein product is CASSYGLVSGAYEQYV.

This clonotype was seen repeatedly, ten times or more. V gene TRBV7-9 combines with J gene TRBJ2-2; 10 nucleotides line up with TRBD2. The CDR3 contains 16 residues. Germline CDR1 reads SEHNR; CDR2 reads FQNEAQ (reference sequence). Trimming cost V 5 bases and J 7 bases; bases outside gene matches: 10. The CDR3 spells CASSPQPSGGIGELFF. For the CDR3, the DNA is TGTGCCAGCAGCCCCCAGCCTAGCGGGGGAATCGGGGAGCTGTTTTTT.

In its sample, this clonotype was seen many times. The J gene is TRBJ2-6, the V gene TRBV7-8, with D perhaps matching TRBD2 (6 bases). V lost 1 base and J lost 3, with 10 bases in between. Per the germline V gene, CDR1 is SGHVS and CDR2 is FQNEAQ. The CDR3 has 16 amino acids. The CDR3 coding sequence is TGTGCCAGCAGCTTAGTGCCGGGGGTTGGGGCCAACGTCCTGACTTTC. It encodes CASSLVPGVGANVLTF.

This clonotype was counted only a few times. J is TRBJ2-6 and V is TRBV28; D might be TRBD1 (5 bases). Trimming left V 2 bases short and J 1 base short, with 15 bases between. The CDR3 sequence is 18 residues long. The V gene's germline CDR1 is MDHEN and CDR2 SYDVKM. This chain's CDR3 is CASSLVRVLLSGANVLTF. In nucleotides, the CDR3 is TGTGCCAGCAGTTTAGTCAGGGTCCTCCTTTCTGGGGCCAACGTCCTGACTTTC.

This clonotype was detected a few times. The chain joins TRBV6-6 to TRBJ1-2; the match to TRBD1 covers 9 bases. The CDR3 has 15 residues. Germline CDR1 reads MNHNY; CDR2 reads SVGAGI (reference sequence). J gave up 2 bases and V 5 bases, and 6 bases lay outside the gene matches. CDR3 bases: TGTGCCAGCAGTCCACAGGGGGCGCAGAACTATGGCTACACCTTC. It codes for CASSPQGAQNYGYTF.

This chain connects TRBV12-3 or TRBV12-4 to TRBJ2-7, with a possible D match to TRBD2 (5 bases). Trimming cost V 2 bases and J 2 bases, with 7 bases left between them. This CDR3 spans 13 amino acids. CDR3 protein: CASSLWGAYEQYF. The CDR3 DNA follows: TGTGCCAGCAGTTTATGGGGAGCCTACGAGCAGTACTTC.

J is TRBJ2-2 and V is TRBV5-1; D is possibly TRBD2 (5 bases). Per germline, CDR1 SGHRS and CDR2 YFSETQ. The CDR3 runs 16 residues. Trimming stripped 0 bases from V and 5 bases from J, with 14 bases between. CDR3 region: CASSLEVEAGTGELFF. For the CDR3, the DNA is TGCGCCAGCAGCTTGGAAGTGGAGGCCGGAACCGGGGAGCTGTTTTTT.

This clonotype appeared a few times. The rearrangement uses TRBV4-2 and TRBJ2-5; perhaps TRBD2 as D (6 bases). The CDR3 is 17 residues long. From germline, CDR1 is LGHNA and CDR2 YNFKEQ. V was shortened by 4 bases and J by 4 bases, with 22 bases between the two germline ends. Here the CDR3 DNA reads TGTGCCAGCAGCCCTAAGGAGGGAGAGTTGAGAGGAGAGACCCAGTACTTC. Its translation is CASSPKEGELRGETQYF.

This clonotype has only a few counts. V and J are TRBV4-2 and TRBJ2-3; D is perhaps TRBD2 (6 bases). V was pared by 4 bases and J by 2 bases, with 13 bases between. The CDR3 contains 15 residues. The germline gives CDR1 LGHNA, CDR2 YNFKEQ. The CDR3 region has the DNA TGTGCCAGCAGCCCGCTCCGGGACTCCACAGATACGCAGTATTTT. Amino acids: CASSPLRDSTDTQYF.

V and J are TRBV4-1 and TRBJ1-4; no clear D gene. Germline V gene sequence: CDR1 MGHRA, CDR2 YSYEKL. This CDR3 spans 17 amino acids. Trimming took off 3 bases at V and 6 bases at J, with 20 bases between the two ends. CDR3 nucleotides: TGCGCCAGCAGCCACCTCCTTGGAACGTTGGACGATGAAAAACTGTTTTTT. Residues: CASSHLLGTLDDEKLFF.

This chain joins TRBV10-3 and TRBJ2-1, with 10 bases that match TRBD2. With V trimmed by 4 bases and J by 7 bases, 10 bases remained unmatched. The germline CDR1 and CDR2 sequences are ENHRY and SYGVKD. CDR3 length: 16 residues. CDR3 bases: TGTGCCATCAGTGGCCAAAGCGGGGGGGCCCTGAATGAGCAGTTCTTC. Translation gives CAISGQSGGALNEQFF.